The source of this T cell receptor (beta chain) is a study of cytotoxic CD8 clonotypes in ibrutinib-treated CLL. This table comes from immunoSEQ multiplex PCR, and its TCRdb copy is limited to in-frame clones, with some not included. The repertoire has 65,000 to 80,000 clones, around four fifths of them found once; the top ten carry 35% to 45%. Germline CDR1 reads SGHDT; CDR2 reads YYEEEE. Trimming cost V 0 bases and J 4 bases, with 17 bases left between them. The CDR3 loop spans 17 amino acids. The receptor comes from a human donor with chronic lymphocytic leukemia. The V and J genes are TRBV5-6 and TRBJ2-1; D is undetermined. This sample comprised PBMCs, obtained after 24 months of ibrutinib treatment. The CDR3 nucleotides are TGTGCCAGCAGCTTGGACCGGGCCAGTTCCCTTTACAATGAGCAGTTCTTC. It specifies CASSLDRASSLYNEQFF. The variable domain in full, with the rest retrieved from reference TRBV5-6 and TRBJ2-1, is DAGVTQSPTHLIKTRGQQVTLRCSPKSGHDTVSWYQQALGQGPQFIFQYYEEEERQRGNFPDRFSGHQFPNYSSELNVNALLLGDSALYLCASSLDRASSLYNEQFFGPGTRLTVL.